The 12 T cell receptor beta chains below were found in one sample sequenced in a study of blood T cell repertoires in COVID-19 (dated by TCRdb to 2019 to 2021). Preparation of the library involved the immunoSEQ multiplex PCR assay. This immuneACCESS table, as held by TCRdb, lists in-frame sequences with V and J called but not all clones. Of the missing ones, under half trace to an unresolved V gene in checked studies; the others have no known cause. For this sample the table gives 250,000 or so clones, of which more than 85% were detected only once. 2.5% to 3% of the sample belongs to the ten largest clones. Input material: PBMCs or T cells enriched from blood (not recorded which). Receptors were obtained from a man aged 40-55 years who had been exposed to COVID-19.

This clone was recorded once. The chain has TRBV29-1 and TRBJ1-4, with D tentatively TRBD1 (5 bases). Germline V gene lookup returns CDR1 SQVTM and CDR2 ANQGSEA. V lost 7 bases to trimming and J lost 0 bases, with 15 bases between them. The length of the CDR3 is 15 residues. CDR3 DNA sequence: TGCAGCGCTAAACCCCCAGGGACAACTAATGAAAAACTGTTTTTT. Protein sequence: CSAKPPGTTNEKLFF.

CDR3 amino acids: CASRGQAAYEQYF. Here the CDR3 DNA reads TGTGCCAGCAGGGGACAGGCTGCCTACGAGCAGTACTTC. V and J are TRBV12-3 or TRBV12-4 and TRBJ2-7, with 8 bases identical to TRBD1. The CDR3 is 13 residues long. J was trimmed by 2 bases and V by 6 bases; bases with no gene match: 3.

V usage is TRBV28 and J usage is TRBJ2-6; D gene uncertain. V was shortened by 7 bases and J by 1 base, with 5 bases between the two germline ends. CDR1 is MDHEN, CDR2 SYDVKM, per germline. The CDR3 extends over 13 amino acids. The CDR3 protein is CASTNSGANVLTF. For the CDR3, the DNA is TGTGCCAGCACTAATTCTGGGGCCAACGTCCTGACTTTC.

This sequence joins TRBV5-4 and TRBJ2-2; TRBD2 might be the D (5 bases). The CDR3 length is 15 residues. The V end was cut by 0 bases, the J end by 7 bases, with 13 bases between. In germline, CDR1 is SGHNT, CDR2 YYREEE (reference sequence). The CDR3 nucleotides read TGTGCCAGCAGCTTGGGGGGAGTTGGCGTCGGGGAGCTGTTTTTT. Its translation: CASSLGGVGVGELFF.

This rearrangement joins TRBV5-1 to TRBJ2-2, with 12 bases identical to TRBD2. Germline assignment: CDR1 SGHRS and CDR2 YFSETQ. This CDR3 has 16 residues. J gave up 7 bases and V 8 bases, and 12 bases lay outside the gene matches. The chain's CDR3 is CASRRLAGDPGGELFF. CDR3 nucleotides: TGCGCCAGTCGTAGACTAGCGGGAGACCCAGGCGGGGAGCTGTTTTTT.

The chain uses TRBV6-5 and TRBJ1-3; D ambiguous. CDR3 length: 15 amino acids. Trimming left V 10 bases short and J 0 bases short, with 16 bases between. CDR1 is MNHEY and CDR2 is SVGAGI in the germline V gene. The CDR3 bases are TGTGCCACATATCCTGTGGCAGGCTCTGGAAACACCATATATTTT. Translated, it gives CATYPVAGSGNTIYF.

The V gene is TRBV30, the J gene TRBJ1-3, with D possibly TRBD1 on 6 matching bases. CDR1 GTSNPN and CDR2 SVGIG come from the germline V gene (reference sequence). This CDR3 comprises 15 residues. V was clipped by 4 bases and J by 0 bases, with 13 bases between them. CDR3 DNA: TGTGCCTGGAAATGGGGGCAGCACTCTGGAAACACCATATATTTT. Residues: CAWKWGQHSGNTIYF.

The rearrangement joins TRBV6-2 or TRBV6-3 to TRBJ2-2; D may be TRBD2 (6 bases). Trimming shortened V by 3 bases and J by 5 bases, and 19 bases separated the two germline ends. CDR3 length: 17 amino acids. The germline CDR1 and CDR2 sequences are MNHEY and SVGEGT. CDR3 DNA: TGTGCCAGCAGTTATCTGGAGGGCCTGACTAGGACCGGGGAGCTGTTTTTT. It yields the protein CASSYLEGLTRTGELFF.

The chain combines TRBV18 with TRBJ1-2; D perhaps matches TRBD1 (5 bases). Trimming took 5 bases from V and 1 from J, leaving 14 bases between them. This CDR3 region has 15 residues. The V gene's germline CDR1 is KGHSH and CDR2 LQKENI. The CDR3 DNA follows: TGTGCCAGCTCAGCAACAGGAAAACTTAACTATGGCTACACCTTC. This sequence encodes CASSATGKLNYGYTF.

The chain links TRBV5-1 to TRBJ2-2, with D unclear. Germline V gene data show CDR1 as SGHRS and CDR2 as YFSETQ. V was shortened by 0 bases and J by 5 bases, with 5 bases between the two germline ends. The CDR3 contains 13 residues. The CDR3 DNA sequence: TGCGCCAGCAGCTTGGGAGAAACCGGGGAGCTGTTTTTT. Translated, it gives CASSLGETGELFF.

J is TRBJ2-7 and V is TRBV11-2; 7 bases line up with TRBD1. Germline trimming cut 5 bases from V and 4 bases from J; bases unmatched to any gene: 8. Germline CDR1 reads SGHAT; CDR2 reads FQNNGV. CDR3 length: 14 amino acids. CDR3: CASSHPGGAYEQYF. DNA for the CDR3: TGTGCCAGCAGCCATCCAGGGGGAGCATACGAGCAGTACTTC. Filled out from reference TRBV11-2 and TRBJ2-7, the complete variable domain reads EAGVAQSPRYKIIEKRQSVAFWCNPISGHATLYWYQQILGQGPKLLIQFQNNGVVDDSQLPKDRFSAERLKGVDSTLKIQPAKLEDSAVYLCASSHPGGAYEQYFGPGTRLTVT.

The DNA of the CDR3 is TGTGCCAGCAGCTTAGCCCCCGGTGATAGCAATGAGCAGTTCTTC. It codes for CASSLAPGDSNEQFF. The chain employs TRBV7-3 and TRBJ2-1, with unresolved D. Germline values: CDR1 SGHTA, CDR2 FQGTGA. The V end lost 2 bases, the J end lost 6 bases, and 14 bases lay between the germline ends. The CDR3 sequence is 15 residues long.